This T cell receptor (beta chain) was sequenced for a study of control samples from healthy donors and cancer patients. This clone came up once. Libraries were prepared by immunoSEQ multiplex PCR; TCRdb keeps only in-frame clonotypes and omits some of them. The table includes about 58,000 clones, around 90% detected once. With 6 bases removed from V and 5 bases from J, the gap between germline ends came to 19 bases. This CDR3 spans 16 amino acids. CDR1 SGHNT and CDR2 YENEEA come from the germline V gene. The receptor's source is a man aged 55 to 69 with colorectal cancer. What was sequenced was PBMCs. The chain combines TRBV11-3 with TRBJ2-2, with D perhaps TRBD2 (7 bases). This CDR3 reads CASRKGGNGDTGELFF. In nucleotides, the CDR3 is TGTGCCAGCAGAAAGGGGGGGAACGGGGATACCGGGGAGCTGTTTTTT.